The T cell receptor beta chain described here comes from a study of neoadjuvant anti-PD-1 for oral cavity cancer. Blood cells were analyzed directly, without culture or expansion. Trimming shortened V by 4 bases and J by 5 bases, and 8 bases separated the two germline ends. The CDR3 runs 13 residues. Germline V gene lookup returns CDR1 WNHNN and CDR2 SYGVQD (reference sequence). Only in-frame clones appear in the TCRdb table, and some are missing; sequencing was by immunoSEQ multiplex PCR. The data show around 81,000 clones, more than 80% seen once. Sequencing was performed on PBMCs, taken before nivolumab (anti-PD-1) treatment. The J gene is TRBJ2-2, the V gene TRBV10-1; D gene ambiguous. The receptor's source is a person between 40 and 79 years old with oral cavity squamous cell carcinoma. Here the CDR3 DNA reads TGCGCCAGCAGTGCCCGGTTTACCGGGGAGCTGTTTTTT. It codes for CASSARFTGELFF.